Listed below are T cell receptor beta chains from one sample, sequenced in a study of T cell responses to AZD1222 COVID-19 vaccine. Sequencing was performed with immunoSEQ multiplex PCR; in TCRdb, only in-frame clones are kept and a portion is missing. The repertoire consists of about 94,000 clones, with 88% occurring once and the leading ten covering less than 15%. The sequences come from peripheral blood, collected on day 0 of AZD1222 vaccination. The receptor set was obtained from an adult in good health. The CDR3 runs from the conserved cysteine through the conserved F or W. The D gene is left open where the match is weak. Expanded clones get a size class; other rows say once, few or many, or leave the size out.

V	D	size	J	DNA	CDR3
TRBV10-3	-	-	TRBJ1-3	TGTGCCATCACCGACACTGGAAACACCATATATTTT	CAITDTGNTIYF
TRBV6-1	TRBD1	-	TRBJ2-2	TGTGCCAGCAGTGAAAGAGGGGGCGTAGGCACCGGGGAGCTGTTTTTT	CASSERGGVGTGELFF
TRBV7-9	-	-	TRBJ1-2	TGTGCCAGCAGCTTAGCTGGCGGTTCTAACTATGGCTACACCTTC	CASSLAGGSNYGYTF
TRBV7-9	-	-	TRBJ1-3	TGTGCCAGCAGCTTCTCGGATTCTGGAAACACCATATATTTT	CASSFSDSGNTIYF
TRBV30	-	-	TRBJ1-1	TGTGCCTGGAGTGAATCGGGGTTTGACACTGAAGCTTTCTTT	CAWSESGFDTEAFF
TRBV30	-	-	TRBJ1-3	TGTGCCTGGATGGGAGGGGTTGAAAACACCATATATTTT	CAWMGGVENTIYF
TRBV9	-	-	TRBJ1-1	TGTGCCAGCAGCGTCCTCACTTCAGGGATGGGTGAAGCTTTCTTT	CASSVLTSGMGEAFF
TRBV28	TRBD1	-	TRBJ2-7	TGTGCCAGCAGTTCCTTTGGGGACAGGGGAGGCTCCGAGCAGTACTTC	CASSSFGDRGGSEQYF
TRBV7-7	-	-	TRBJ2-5	TGTGCCAGCAGCCCCCAAGTAGGCGCAGAGACCCAGTACTTC	CASSPQVGAETQYF
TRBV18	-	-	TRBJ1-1	TGTGCCAGCTCACCGCCCAGGGGTGAGACCACTGAAGCTTTCTTT	CASSPPRGETTEAFF
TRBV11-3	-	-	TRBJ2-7	TGTGCCAGCAGCTTAGGCCAGGGTGTCGAGCAGTACTTC	CASSLGQGVEQYF
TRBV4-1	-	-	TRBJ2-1	TGCGCCAGCAGCCAGGGGATGGGGAGTGAGCAGTTCTTC	CASSQGMGSEQFF
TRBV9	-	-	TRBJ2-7	TGTGCCAGCAGCGTAGCCGGGCTCTACGAGCAGTACTTC	CASSVAGLYEQYF
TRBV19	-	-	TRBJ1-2	TGTGCCAGTAGTACTCTGTCTGGGGGCTACACCTTC	CASSTLSGGYTF
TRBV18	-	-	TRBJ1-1	TGTGCCAGCTCACCACCGTATGGAGGGGCTGAAGCTTTCTTT	CASSPPYGGAEAFF
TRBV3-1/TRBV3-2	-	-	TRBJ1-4	TGTGCCAGCAGCCAAGATCCAGGGGCGGGCGAAAAACTGTTTTTT	CASSQDPGAGEKLFF
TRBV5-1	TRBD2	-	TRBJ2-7	TGCGCCAGCAGCTTAGGCGGGGGGGCTACCTACGAGCAGTACTTC	CASSLGGGATYEQYF
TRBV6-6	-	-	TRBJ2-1	TGTGCCAGCACGGTAAGGGCCTACAATGAGCAGTTCTTC	CASTVRAYNEQFF
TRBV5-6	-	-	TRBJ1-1	TGTGCCAGCAGCGCCTTCGTAGGATCGAACACTGAAGCTTTCTTT	CASSAFVGSNTEAFF
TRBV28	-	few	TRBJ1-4	TGTGCCAGCAGTTCGTCAGGGGCGAATGAAAAACTGTTTTTT	CASSSSGANEKLFF
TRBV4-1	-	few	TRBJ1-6	TGCGCCAGCAGCCAATTGACGGCCGGACAGCCCTTTTCACCCCTCCACTTT	CASSQLTAGQPFSPLHF
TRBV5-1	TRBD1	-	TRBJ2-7	TGCGCCAGCAGCAGCGACCGGGACAGAAAATCCTACGAGCAGTACTTC	CASSSDRDRKSYEQYF
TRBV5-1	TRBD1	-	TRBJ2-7	TGCGCCAGCAGCCCGACCGGGACAGCCTACGAGCAGTACTTC	CASSPTGTAYEQYF
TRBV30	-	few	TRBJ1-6	TGTGCCTGGGCCTTGGACAGCAATTCACCCCTCCACTTT	CAWALDSNSPLHF
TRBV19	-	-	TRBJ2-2	TGTGCCAGTAGTATATTGGGGTCCGGGGAGCTGTTTTTT	CASSILGSGELFF
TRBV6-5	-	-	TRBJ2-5	TGTGCCAGCAGCCCCACTTCAGGGGTCCAAGAGACCCAGTACTTC	CASSPTSGVQETQYF
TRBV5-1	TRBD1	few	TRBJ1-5	TGCGCCAGCAGTCCCGGGACAGGGAACGATCAGCCCCAGCATTTT	CASSPGTGNDQPQHF
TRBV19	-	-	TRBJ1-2	TGTGCCAGTAGTACTCAGCCCGTTAACTATGGCTACACCTTC	CASSTQPVNYGYTF
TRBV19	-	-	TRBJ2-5	TGTGCCAGTAGAGGGCAGGTCCAAGAGACCCAGTACTTC	CASRGQVQETQYF
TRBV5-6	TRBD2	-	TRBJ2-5	TGTGCCAGCAGCTCCGGACTAGCGGGGCCAGAGACCCAGTACTTC	CASSSGLAGPETQYF
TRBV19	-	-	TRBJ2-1	TGTGCCAGTAGTGAGAGGAATGAGCAGTTCTTC	CASSERNEQFF
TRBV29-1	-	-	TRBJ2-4	TGCAGCGTTGTCGCGCGGGGGCAGTTGGACATTCAGTACTTC	CSVVARGQLDIQYF
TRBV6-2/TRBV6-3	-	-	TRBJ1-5	TGTGCCAGCAGTGCCCTCCAGGGTTTCAATCAGCCCCAGCATTTT	CASSALQGFNQPQHF
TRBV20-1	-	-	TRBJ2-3	TGCAGTGCGGGAGACCCAGATACGCAGTATTTT	CSAGDPDTQYF
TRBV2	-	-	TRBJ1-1	TGTGCCAGCAGTGAGTCGGTTACTGAAGCTTTCTTT	CASSESVTEAFF
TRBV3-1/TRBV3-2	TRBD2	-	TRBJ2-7	TGTGCCAGCAGCCAAGATCGACTAGCGGGGACCTACGAGCAGTACTTC	CASSQDRLAGTYEQYF
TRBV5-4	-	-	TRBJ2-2	TGTGCCAGCAGCTTGGACGTTTTCGGGGAGCTGTTTTTT	CASSLDVFGELFF
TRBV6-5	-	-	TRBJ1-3	TGTGCCAGCACCGAAGGGCCTAAAGGAAACACCATATATTTT	CASTEGPKGNTIYF
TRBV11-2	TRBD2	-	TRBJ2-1	TGTGCCAGCAGCTTAGAACCTAGCGGGGGGGTCAATGAGCAGTTCTTC	CASSLEPSGGVNEQFF
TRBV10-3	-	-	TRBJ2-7	TGTGCCATCAGTGATCCAGCCCTCCGTCCCTACGAGCAGTACTTC	CAISDPALRPYEQYF